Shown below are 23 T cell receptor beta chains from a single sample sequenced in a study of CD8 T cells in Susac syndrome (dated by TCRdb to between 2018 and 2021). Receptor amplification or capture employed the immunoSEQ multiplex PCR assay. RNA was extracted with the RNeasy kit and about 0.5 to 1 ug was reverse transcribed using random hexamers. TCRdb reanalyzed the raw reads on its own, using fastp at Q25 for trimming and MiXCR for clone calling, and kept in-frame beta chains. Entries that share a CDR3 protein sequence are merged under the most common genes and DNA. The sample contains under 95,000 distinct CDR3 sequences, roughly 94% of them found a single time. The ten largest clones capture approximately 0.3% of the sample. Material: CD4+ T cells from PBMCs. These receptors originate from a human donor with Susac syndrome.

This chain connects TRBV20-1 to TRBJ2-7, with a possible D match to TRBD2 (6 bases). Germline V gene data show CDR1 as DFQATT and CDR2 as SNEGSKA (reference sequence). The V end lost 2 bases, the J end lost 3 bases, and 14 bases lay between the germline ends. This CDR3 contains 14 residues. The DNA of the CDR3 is TGCAGTGCTAGAACCCGGGACTCCCTCTACGAGCAGTACTTC. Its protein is CSARTRDSLYEQYF.

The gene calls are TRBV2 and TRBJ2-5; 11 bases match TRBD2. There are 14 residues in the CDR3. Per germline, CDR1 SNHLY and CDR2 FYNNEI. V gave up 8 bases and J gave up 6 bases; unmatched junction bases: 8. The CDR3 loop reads CASQLGLAEKTQYF. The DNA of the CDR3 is TGTGCCAGCCAGCTGGGACTAGCGGAGAAGACCCAGTACTTC.

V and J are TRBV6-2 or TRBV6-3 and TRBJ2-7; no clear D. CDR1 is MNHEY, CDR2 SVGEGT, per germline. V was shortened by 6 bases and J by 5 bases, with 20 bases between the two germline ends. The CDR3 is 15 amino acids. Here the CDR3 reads CASSRGLPPKDEQYF. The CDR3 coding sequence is TGTGCCAGCAGCCGAGGCCTGCCACCTAAGGACGAGCAGTACTTC.

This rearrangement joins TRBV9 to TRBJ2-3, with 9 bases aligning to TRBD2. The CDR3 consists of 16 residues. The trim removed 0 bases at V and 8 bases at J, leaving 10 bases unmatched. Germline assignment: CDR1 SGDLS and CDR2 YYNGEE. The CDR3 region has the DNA TGTGCCAGCAGCGTAGATGGCGGGGGGGCAGCTGGTACGCAGTATTTT. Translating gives CASSVDGGGAAGTQYF.

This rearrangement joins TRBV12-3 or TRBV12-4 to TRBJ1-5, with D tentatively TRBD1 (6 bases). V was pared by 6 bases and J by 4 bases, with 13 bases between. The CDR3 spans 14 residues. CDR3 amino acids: CASSPGGENQPQHF. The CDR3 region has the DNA TGTGCCAGCAGCCCGGGGGGCGAAAATCAGCCCCAGCATTTT.

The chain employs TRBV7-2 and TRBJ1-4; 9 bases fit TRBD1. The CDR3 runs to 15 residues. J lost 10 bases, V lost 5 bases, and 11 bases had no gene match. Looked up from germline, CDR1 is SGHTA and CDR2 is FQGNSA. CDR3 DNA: TGTGCCAGCAGCATGGACGGGACAGGGATCGGAAAACTGTTTTTT. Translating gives CASSMDGTGIGKLFF.

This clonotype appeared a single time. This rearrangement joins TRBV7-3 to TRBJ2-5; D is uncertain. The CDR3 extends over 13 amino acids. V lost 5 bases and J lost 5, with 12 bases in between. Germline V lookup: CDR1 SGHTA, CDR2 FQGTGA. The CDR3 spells CASSKGSVETQYF. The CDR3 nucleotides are TGTGCCAGCAGCAAAGGGTCCGTCGAGACCCAGTACTTC. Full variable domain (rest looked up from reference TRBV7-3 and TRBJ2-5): GAGVSQTPSNKVTEKGKYVELRCDPISGHTALYWYRQSLGQGPEFLIYFQGTGAADDSGLPNDRFFAVRPEGSVSTLKIQRTERGDSAVYLCASSKGSVETQYFGPGTRLLVL.

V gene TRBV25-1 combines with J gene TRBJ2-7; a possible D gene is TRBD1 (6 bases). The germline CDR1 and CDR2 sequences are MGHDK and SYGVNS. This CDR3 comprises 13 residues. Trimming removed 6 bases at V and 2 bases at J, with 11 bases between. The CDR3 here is CASRGDIAYEQYF. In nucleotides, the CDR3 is TGTGCCAGCAGGGGGGACATAGCCTACGAGCAGTACTTC.

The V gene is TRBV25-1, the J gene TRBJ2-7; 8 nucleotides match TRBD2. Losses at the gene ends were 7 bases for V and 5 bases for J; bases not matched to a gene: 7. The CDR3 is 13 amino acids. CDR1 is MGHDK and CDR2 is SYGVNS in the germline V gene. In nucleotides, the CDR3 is TGTGCCAGCACCCACGGGGGGGCGAACGAGCAGTACTTC. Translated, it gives CASTHGGANEQYF.

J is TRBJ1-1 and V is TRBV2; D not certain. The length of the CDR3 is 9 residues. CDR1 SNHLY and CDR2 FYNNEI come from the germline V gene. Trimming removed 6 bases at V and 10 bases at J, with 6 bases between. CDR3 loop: CASSEGAFF. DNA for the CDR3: TGTGCCAGCAGCGAGGGAGCTTTCTTT.

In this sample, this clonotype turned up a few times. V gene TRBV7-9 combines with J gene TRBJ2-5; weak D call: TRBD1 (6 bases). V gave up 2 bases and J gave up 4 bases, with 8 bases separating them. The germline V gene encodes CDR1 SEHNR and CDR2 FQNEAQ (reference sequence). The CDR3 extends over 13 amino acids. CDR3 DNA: TGTGCCAGCAGCTTAAGAGGGGGAGAGACCCAGTACTTC. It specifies CASSLRGGETQYF.

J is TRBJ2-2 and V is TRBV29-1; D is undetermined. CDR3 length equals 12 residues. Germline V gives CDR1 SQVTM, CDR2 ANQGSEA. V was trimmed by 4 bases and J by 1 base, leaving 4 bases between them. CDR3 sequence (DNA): TGCAGCGTTGGAGGGAACACCGGGGAGCTGTTTTTT. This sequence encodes CSVGGNTGELFF.

The CDR3 region has the DNA TGTGCCAGCAGCTTATTGGGGGTGGTCACTGAAGCTTTCTTT. Translated: CASSLLGVVTEAFF. V and J are TRBV11-2 and TRBJ1-1, with D possibly TRBD1 on 5 matching bases. Germline V gives CDR1 SGHAT, CDR2 FQNNGV. This CDR3 spans 14 amino acids. Trimming shortened V by 2 bases and J by 4 bases, and 11 bases separated the two germline ends.

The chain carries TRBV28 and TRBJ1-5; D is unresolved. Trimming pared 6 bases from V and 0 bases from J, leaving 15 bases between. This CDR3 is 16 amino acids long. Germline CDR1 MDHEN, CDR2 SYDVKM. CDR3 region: CASSLERHYSNQPQHF. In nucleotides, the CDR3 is TGTGCCAGCAGCCTTGAGAGACACTATAGCAATCAGCCCCAGCATTTT.

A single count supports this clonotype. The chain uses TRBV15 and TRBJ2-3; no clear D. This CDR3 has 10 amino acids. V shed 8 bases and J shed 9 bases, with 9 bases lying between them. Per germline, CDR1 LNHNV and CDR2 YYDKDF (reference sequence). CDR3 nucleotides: TGTGCCACCGAGCCTCTCACGCAGTATTTT. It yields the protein CATEPLTQYF. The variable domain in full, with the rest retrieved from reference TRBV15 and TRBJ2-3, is DAMVIQNPRYQVTQFGKPVTLSCSQTLNHNVMYWYQQKSSQAPKLLFHYYDKDFNNEADTPDNFQSRRPNTSFCFLDIRSPGLGDTAMYLCATEPLTQYFGPGTRLTVL.

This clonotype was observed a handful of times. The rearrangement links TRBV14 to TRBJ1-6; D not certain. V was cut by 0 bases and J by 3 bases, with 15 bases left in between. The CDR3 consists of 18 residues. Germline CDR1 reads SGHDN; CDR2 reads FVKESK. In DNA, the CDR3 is TGTGCCAGCAGCCAAGAAAGAAAAATCAGGCTCTATAATTCACCCCTCCACTTT. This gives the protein CASSQERKIRLYNSPLHF. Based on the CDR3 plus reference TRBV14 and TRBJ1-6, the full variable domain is EAGVTQFPSHSVIEKGQTVTLRCDPISGHDNLYWYRRVMGKEIKFLLHFVKESKQDESGMPNNRFLAERTGGTYSTLKVQPAELEDSGVYFCASSQERKIRLYNSPLHFGNGTRLTVT.

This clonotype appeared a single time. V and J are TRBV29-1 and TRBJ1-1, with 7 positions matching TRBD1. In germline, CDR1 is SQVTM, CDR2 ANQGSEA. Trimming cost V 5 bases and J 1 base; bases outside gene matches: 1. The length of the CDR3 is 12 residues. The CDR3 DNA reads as TGCAGCGTTTGGACAGGGAACACTGAAGCTTTCTTT. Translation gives CSVWTGNTEAFF.

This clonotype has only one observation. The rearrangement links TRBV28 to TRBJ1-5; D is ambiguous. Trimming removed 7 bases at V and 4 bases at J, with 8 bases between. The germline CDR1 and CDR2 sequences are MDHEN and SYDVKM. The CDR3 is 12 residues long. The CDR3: CASITVNQPQHF. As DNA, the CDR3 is TGTGCCAGCATTACGGTAAATCAGCCCCAGCATTTT.

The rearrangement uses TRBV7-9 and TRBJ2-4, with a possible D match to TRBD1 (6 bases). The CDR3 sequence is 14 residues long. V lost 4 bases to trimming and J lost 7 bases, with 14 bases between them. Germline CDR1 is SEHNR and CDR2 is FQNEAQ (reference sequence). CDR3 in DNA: TGTGCCAGCAGCTCCTTTAGGGGGACCAACATTCAGTACTTC. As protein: CASSSFRGTNIQYF.

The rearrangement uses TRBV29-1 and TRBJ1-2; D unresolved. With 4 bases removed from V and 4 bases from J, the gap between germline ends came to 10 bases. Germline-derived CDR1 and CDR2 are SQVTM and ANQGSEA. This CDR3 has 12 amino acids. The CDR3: CSVVIGSYGYTF. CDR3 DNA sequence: TGCAGCGTTGTTATAGGGAGCTATGGCTACACCTTC.

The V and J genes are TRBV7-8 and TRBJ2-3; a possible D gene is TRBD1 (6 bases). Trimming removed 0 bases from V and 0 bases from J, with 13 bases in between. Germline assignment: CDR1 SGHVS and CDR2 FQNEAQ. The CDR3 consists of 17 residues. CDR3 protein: CASSLAYRDTSTDTQYF. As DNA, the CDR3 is TGTGCCAGCAGCTTAGCGTACAGGGACACTAGCACAGATACGCAGTATTTT.

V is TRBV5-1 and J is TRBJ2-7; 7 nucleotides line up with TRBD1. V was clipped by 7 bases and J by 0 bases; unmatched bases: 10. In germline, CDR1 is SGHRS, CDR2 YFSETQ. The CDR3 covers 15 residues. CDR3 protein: CASRKAGTDSYEQYF. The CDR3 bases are TGCGCCAGCCGCAAAGCCGGGACAGACTCCTACGAGCAGTACTTC.

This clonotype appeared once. CDR3 amino acids: CSASKGSFNEKLFF. The CDR3 coding sequence is TGCAGTGCTAGTAAGGGCAGCTTTAATGAAAAACTGTTTTTT. The chain has TRBV20-1 and TRBJ1-4; D not resolved. The ends were cut back, 3 bases at V and 4 bases at J, with 12 bases in the middle. The length of the CDR3 is 14 residues. Germline-derived CDR1 and CDR2 are DFQATT and SNEGSKA (reference sequence).